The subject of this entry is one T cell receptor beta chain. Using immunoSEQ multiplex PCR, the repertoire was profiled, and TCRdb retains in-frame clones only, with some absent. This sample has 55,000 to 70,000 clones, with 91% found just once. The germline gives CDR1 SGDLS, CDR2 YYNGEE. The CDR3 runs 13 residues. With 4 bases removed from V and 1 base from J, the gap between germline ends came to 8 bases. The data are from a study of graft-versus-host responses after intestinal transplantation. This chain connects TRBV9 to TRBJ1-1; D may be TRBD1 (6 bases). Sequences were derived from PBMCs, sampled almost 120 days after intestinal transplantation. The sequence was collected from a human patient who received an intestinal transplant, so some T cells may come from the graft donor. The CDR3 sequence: CASSMGQNTEAFF. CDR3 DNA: TGTGCCAGCAGCATGGGACAGAACACTGAAGCTTTCTTT.